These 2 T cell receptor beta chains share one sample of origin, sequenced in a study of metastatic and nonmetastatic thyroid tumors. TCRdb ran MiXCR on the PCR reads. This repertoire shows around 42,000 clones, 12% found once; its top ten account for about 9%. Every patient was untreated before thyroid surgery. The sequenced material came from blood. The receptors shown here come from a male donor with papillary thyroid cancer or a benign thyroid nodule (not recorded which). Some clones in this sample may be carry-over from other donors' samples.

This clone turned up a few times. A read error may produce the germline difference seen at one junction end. Here the CDR3 DNA reads TGTGCCAGCAGCCCTTTTAGGTTCGACACCGTGAACTATTGCTACACCTTC. It codes for CASSPFRFDTVNYCYTF. The rearrangement uses TRBV27 and TRBJ1-2, with D hard to call. From germline, CDR1 is MNHEY and CDR2 SMNVEV (reference sequence). There are 17 residues in the CDR3.

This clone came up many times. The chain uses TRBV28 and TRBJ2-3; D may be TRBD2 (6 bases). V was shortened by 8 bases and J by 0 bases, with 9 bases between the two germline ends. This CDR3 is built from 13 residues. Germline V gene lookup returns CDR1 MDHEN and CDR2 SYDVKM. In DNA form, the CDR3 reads TGTGCCAGCGGGAGGCTGAGCACAGATACGCAGTATTTT. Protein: CASGRLSTDTQYF.